This T cell receptor (beta chain) was captured by sequencing in a study of shared clonotypes between healthy human individuals. Overall study context: Aged 18 to 49, the donors were a couple of women and three men.

Genomic DNA per cell subset filled all wells of several immunoSEQ plates. Ten immunoSEQ deep assay plates served to sequence unsorted PBMC DNA. Data came from immunoSEQ multiplex PCR; TCRdb stores just in-frame clones and leaves some out. The sample has hundreds of thousands of clones; around 80% are singletons. The donors, healthy adults who were HIV-negative, had experienced no recent acute infections or vaccinations. V gave up 4 bases and J gave up 4 bases, with 8 bases separating them. Germline lookup yields CDR1 MNHNS and CDR2 SASEGT. This CDR3 has 12 amino acids. Sequences were obtained from PBMCs. The TCR was taken from a woman aged 40 to 49 in good health. Some clones in this sample may be carry-over from other donors' samples. The gene calls are TRBV6-1 and TRBJ2-7; D unclear. The CDR3 region has the DNA TGTGCCAGCAGTGGGAATACGTACGAGCAGTACTTC. Translating it yields CASSGNTYEQYF.